The 2 T cell receptor beta chains given below trace back to one sample, sequenced in a study of T-cell memory formation after mild COVID-19. TCRdb fed the 5' RACE reads into MiXCR, producing one record per CDR3 protein. This table has roughly 160,000 distinct CDR3 sequences, 13% appearing once. The sample consisted of PBMCs or a T cell subset sorted from them (not recorded which). The receptors derive from a man between 18 and 35 years old who had mild COVID-19 (a few samples of this study predate the infection). Cell type and time point are not known.

This clonotype was counted only a few times. This chain connects TRBV20-1 to TRBJ1-1; D gene unclear. The CDR3 contains 14 residues. Germline V gives CDR1 DFQATT, CDR2 SNEGSKA (reference sequence). Trimming cost V 1 base and J 3 bases, with 12 bases left between them. In DNA, the CDR3 is TGCAGTGCTAGAGGGGGAAGCACTTACACTGAAGCTTTCTTT. This translates into CSARGGSTYTEAFF.

This chain joins TRBV30 and TRBJ2-7; TRBD2 is a possible D gene (5 bases). The CDR3 spans 11 residues. Trimming pared 3 bases from V and 6 bases from J, leaving 9 bases between. Per germline, CDR1 GTSNPN and CDR2 SVGIG (reference sequence). The chain's CDR3 is CAWSRGFEQYF. The CDR3 region has the DNA TGTGCCTGGAGCCGGGGTTTCGAGCAGTACTTC.